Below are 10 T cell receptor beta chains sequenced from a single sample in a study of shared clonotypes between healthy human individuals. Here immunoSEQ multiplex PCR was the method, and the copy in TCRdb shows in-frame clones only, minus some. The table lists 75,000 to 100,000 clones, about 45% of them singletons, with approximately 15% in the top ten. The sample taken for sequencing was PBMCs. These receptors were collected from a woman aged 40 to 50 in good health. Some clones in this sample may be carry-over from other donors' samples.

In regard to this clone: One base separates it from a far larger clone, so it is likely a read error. The CDR3: CASTTWAAFGNTIYF. The DNA of the CDR3 is TGTGCCAGTACCACTTGGGCAGCCTTTGGAAACACCATATATTTT. This chain connects TRBV28 to TRBJ1-3, with D unresolved. The germline V gene has CDR1 MDHEN and CDR2 SYDVKM. The V end lost 9 bases, the J end lost 3 bases, and 18 bases lay between the germline ends. CDR3 size: 15 residues.

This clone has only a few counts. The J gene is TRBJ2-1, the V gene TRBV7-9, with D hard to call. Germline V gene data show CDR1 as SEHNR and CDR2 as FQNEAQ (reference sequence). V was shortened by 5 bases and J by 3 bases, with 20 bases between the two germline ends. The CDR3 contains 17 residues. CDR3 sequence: CASSSEGRGSRYNEQFF. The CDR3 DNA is TGTGCCAGCAGCAGCGAAGGACGCGGAAGTCGCTACAATGAGCAGTTCTTC.

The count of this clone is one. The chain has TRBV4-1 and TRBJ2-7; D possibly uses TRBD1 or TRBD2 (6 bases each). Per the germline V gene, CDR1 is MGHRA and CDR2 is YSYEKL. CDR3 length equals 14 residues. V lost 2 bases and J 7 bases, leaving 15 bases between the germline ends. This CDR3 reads CASSQKQGGGEQYF. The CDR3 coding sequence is TGCGCCAGCAGCCAAAAACAGGGAGGAGGGGAGCAGTACTTC.

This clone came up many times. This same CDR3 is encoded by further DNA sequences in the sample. CDR3 sequence (DNA): TGCGCCAGCAGCTTGGCCGGGACAGGGGAAGAAAAACTGTTTTTT. Protein product: CASSLAGTGEEKLFF. The rearrangement joins TRBV5-1 to TRBJ1-4, with TRBD1 matching over 10 bases. In germline, CDR1 is SGHRS, CDR2 YFSETQ. CDR3 length: 15 amino acids. J lost 8 bases, V lost 0 bases, and 4 bases had no gene match.

CDR3 in amino acids: CAWSVLLGGEKLFF. DNA for the CDR3: TGTGCCTGGAGTGTTCTACTGGGGGGTGAAAAACTGTTTTTT. The chain is built from TRBV30 and TRBJ1-4; possibly TRBD1 for D (5 bases). This CDR3 contains 14 residues. Germline loops: CDR1 GTSNPN, CDR2 SVGIG (reference sequence). V was trimmed by 0 bases and J by 7 bases, leaving 12 bases between them.

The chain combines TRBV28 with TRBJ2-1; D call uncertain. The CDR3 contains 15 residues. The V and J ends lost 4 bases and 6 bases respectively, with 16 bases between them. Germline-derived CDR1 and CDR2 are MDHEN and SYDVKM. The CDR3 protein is CASSSGPQTFNEQFF. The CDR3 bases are TGTGCCAGCAGTTCCGGACCCCAGACTTTCAATGAGCAGTTCTTC.

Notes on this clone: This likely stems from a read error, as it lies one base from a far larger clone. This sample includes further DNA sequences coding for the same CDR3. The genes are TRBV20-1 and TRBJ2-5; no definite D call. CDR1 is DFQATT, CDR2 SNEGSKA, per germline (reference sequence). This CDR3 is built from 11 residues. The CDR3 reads CSARDWETQYF. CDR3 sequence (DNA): TGCAGCGCTAGAGATTGGGAGACCCAGTACTTC.

The CDR3 protein is CASSLGQGWEQYF. CDR3 DNA: TGTGCCAGCTCACTTGGACAGGGATGGGAGCAGTACTTC. This chain uses TRBV18 with TRBJ2-7; 8 positions agree with TRBD1. The germline CDR1 and CDR2 sequences are KGHSH and LQKENI. This CDR3 has 13 residues. The J segment lost 7 bases and the V segment lost 4 bases, leaving 6 bases of the junction unmatched.

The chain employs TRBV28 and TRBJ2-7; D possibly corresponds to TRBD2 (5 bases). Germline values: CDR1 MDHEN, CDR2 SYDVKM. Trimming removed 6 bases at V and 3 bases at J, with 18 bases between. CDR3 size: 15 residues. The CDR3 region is CASSQDSPARYEQYF. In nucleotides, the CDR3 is TGTGCCAGCAGCCAGGACTCCCCCGCCCGCTACGAGCAGTACTTC.

The CDR3 is CASSSIGTPRPDTQYF. The CDR3 bases are TGTGCCAGCAGCTCGATCGGGACCCCACGCCCAGATACGCAGTATTTT. The chain joins TRBV7-9 to TRBJ2-3; D may match TRBD1 or TRBD2 (5 bases each). The CDR3 loop spans 16 amino acids. Trimming took off 4 bases at V and 4 bases at J, with 18 bases between the two ends. Germline V gene lookup returns CDR1 SEHNR and CDR2 FQNEAQ (reference sequence). Full variable domain (remainder filled in from reference TRBV7-9 and TRBJ2-3): DTGVSQNPRHKITKRGQNVTFRCDPISEHNRLYWYRQTLGQGPEFLTYFQNEAQLEKSRLLSDRFSAERPKGSFSTLEIQRTEQGDSAMYLCASSSIGTPRPDTQYFGPGTRLTVL.